This TCR beta chain was found in a study of CD8+ T cells in alopecia areata. Comments on this clone: Its antigen is not identified.

With 0 bases removed from V and 7 bases from J, the gap between germline ends came to 18 bases. The CDR3 is 16 amino acids. CDR1 is SQVTM and CDR2 is ANQGSEA in the germline V gene. Study-wide points: Persistence of many expanded lesional clones was seen in scalp and blood during tofacitinib.

Treatment described: oral pan-JAK inhibitor, 5-10 mg twice daily. Following extraction, RNA underwent reverse transcription to cDNA, which served as the sequencing template. Using immunoSEQ multiplex PCR, the repertoire was profiled, and TCRdb retains in-frame clones only, with some absent. Of 95,000 to 150,000 clones in the sample, around 53% are singletons; the top ten hold around 0.46%. The chain couples TRBV29-1 to TRBJ1-4, with a weak D call TRBD1 (5 bases). The input for sequencing was CD4+ T cells sorted from blood, taken at week 4, from a patient treated with tofacitinib. This receptor was identified in a human donor with alopecia areata. For the CDR3, the DNA is TGCAGCGTTGAAGATTCGACAGCTGCGGGAGGTGAAAAACTGTTTTTT. Residues: CSVEDSTAAGGEKLFF. The whole variable domain, remainder taken from reference TRBV29-1 and TRBJ1-4, is SAVISQKPSRDICQRGTSLTIQCQVDSQVTMMFWYRQQPGQSLTLIATANQGSEATYESGFVIDKFPISRPNLTFSTLTVSNMSPEDSSIYLCSVEDSTAAGGEKLFFGSGTQLSVL.